A single sample is the source of the 19 T cell receptor beta chains below, sequenced in a study of CD8 T cells in Susac syndrome. Reverse transcription of roughly 0.5 to 1 ug RNA was performed with random hexamers. One entry per CDR3 protein results from TCRdb running MiXCR on the immunoSEQ multiplex PCR reads. The table lists around 160,000 distinct CDR3 sequences, roughly 94% of them singletons. Source material: CD4+ T cells from PBMCs. The receptors were sampled from a human donor with multiple sclerosis.

The DNA for the CDR3 is TGTGCCAGCAGCCAGAGAGGCGAGGAGACCCAGTACTTC. As protein: CASSQRGEETQYF. This chain joins TRBV3-1 and TRBJ2-5; D unclear. The germline V and J ends were trimmed by 3 bases and 5 bases, with 10 bases remaining between them. CDR3 length: 13 residues. Germline lookup yields CDR1 LGHDT and CDR2 YNNKEL (reference sequence).

This rearrangement joins TRBV12-3 or TRBV12-4 to TRBJ1-1, with D possibly TRBD1 on 5 matching bases. The CDR3 length is 14 residues. CDR3 in DNA: TGTGCGTTGTCCGGGACCATTCTGAACACTGAAGCTTTCTTT. Amino acids: CALSGTILNTEAFF.

The V gene is TRBV28, the J gene TRBJ1-2; D is unclear. The CDR3 is 12 residues long. V dropped 2 bases and J dropped 14 bases, with 15 bases sitting between them. Per germline, CDR1 MDHEN and CDR2 SYDVKM. Written as DNA, the CDR3 is TGTGCCAGCAGTTTACCTCGTGAGGCCTGGACCTTC. It specifies CASSLPREAWTF.

The genes are TRBV11-2 and TRBJ2-2; the match to TRBD2 covers 15 bases. The germline gives CDR1 SGHAT, CDR2 FQNNGV. This CDR3 region has 20 residues. The J segment lost 4 bases and the V segment lost 5 bases, leaving 14 bases of the junction unmatched. The CDR3 sequence: CASSTGPGLAGGRVTGELFF. Written as DNA, the CDR3 is TGTGCCAGCAGCACGGGGCCGGGACTAGCGGGAGGCCGCGTCACCGGGGAGCTGTTTTTT.

The chain carries TRBV11-2 and TRBJ2-2; D is undetermined. Germline V gives CDR1 SGHAT, CDR2 FQNNGV. Trimming removed 3 bases from V and 1 base from J, with 3 bases in between. The CDR3 is 13 amino acids. Written as DNA, the CDR3 is TGTGCCAGCAGCTTTTGGAACACCGGGGAGCTGTTTTTT. Translation: CASSFWNTGELFF.

The chain carries TRBV12-3 or TRBV12-4 and TRBJ2-2; 11 bases align to TRBD1. After removal of 4 bases from V and 4 bases from J, the junction contained 2 bases not matched to a gene. CDR3 size: 15 residues. The CDR3 DNA follows: TGTGCCAGCAGTTCCGGGACAGGGGGCACCGGGGAGCTGTTTTTT. Residues: CASSSGTGGTGELFF.

This chain links TRBV4-3 with TRBJ1-1; perhaps TRBD1 as D (5 bases). The CDR3 length is 15 residues. The germline V gene has CDR1 LGHNA and CDR2 YSLEER. Trimming removed 3 bases from V and 1 base from J, with 12 bases in between. The CDR3 region is CASSHQGLTNTEAFF. The CDR3 region has the DNA TGCGCCAGCAGCCACCAGGGACTCACGAACACTGAAGCTTTCTTT.

The chain joins TRBV3-1 to TRBJ2-7; D perhaps matches TRBD2 (6 bases). The ends were cut back, 1 base at V and 4 bases at J, with 8 bases in the middle. The CDR3 is made up of 13 amino acids. The V gene's germline CDR1 is LGHDT and CDR2 YNNKEL (reference sequence). This chain's CDR3 is CASSQGDSYEQYF. CDR3 nucleotide sequence: TGTGCCAGCAGCCAAGGGGACTCGTACGAGCAGTACTTC.

This clonotype appeared a single time. The chain is built from TRBV29-1 and TRBJ1-3; D remains unclear. This CDR3 is built from 12 residues. Germline CDR1 and CDR2: SQVTM and ANQGSEA. The ends were cut back, 4 bases at V and 3 bases at J, with 7 bases in the middle. The CDR3 DNA is TGCAGCGTTGGATGGGGTGGAAACACCATATATTTT. It codes for CSVGWGGNTIYF. The variable domain in full, completed from reference TRBV29-1 and TRBJ1-3, reads SAVISQKPSRDICQRGTSLTIQCQVDSQVTMMFWYRQQPGQSLTLIATANQGSEATYESGFVIDKFPISRPNLTFSTLTVSNMSPEDSSIYLCSVGWGGNTIYFGEGSWLTVV.

The rearrangement links TRBV5-4 to TRBJ2-3; 7 bases are shared with TRBD2. Losses at the gene ends were 0 bases for V and 5 bases for J; bases not matched to a gene: 3. CDR1 is SGHNT, CDR2 YYREEE, per germline (reference sequence). The CDR3 has 14 residues. In DNA form, the CDR3 reads TGTGCCAGCAGCTTGGACGGGAGGTTAGATACGCAGTATTTT. This translates into CASSLDGRLDTQYF.

The chain has TRBV28 and TRBJ2-4; weak D call: TRBD1 (5 bases). The CDR3 spans 13 residues. V dropped 3 bases and J dropped 6 bases, with 9 bases sitting between them. Germline CDR1 reads MDHEN; CDR2 reads SYDVKM. CDR3 sequence reads: CASSFGHLNIQYF. CDR3 coding DNA: TGTGCCAGCAGTTTTGGACACCTAAACATTCAGTACTTC.

V is TRBV30 and J is TRBJ2-7; D is uncertain. The CDR3 contains 11 residues. The V and J ends lost 2 bases and 2 bases respectively, with 4 bases between them. Germline-derived CDR1 and CDR2 are GTSNPN and SVGIG (reference sequence). The DNA for the CDR3 is TGTGCCTGGAGTAGGACCTACGAGCAGTACTTC. Its protein product is CAWSRTYEQYF. Full variable domain (rest looked up from reference TRBV30 and TRBJ2-7): SQTIHQWPATLVQPVGSPLSLECTVEGTSNPNLYWYRQAAGRGLQLLFYSVGIGQISSEVPQNLSASRPQDRQFILSSKKLLLSDSGFYLCAWSRTYEQYFGPGTRLTVT.

The chain links TRBV6-2 or TRBV6-3 to TRBJ2-2; 10 bases map to TRBD1. The CDR3 loop spans 16 amino acids. The germline CDR1 and CDR2 sequences are MNHEY and SVGEGT. V gave up 8 bases and J gave up 5 bases; unmatched junction bases: 11. Here the CDR3 reads CASQPPGQGITGELFF. As DNA, the CDR3 is TGTGCCAGCCAACCCCCGGGACAGGGGATAACCGGGGAGCTGTTTTTT.

V gene TRBV27 combines with J gene TRBJ2-5; D is unclear. The V gene lost 4 bases and the J gene lost 9 bases, with 9 bases spanning the gap. Germline V lookup: CDR1 MNHEY, CDR2 SMNVEV (reference sequence). The CDR3 extends over 11 amino acids. This CDR3 reads CASSSRWAQYF. The CDR3 coding sequence is TGTGCCAGCAGTTCCCGGTGGGCCCAGTACTTC.

This clonotype appeared once. V gene TRBV11-2 combines with J gene TRBJ1-5, with D perhaps matching TRBD1 (6 bases). The germline CDR1 and CDR2 sequences are SGHAT and FQNNGV. V was cut by 3 bases and J by 6 bases, with 18 bases left in between. The CDR3 totals 16 residues. CDR3 coding DNA: TGTGCCAGCAGCTTCGGAGCGGCAGGGGCCGGTCAGCCCCAGCATTTT. Protein sequence: CASSFGAAGAGQPQHF.

CDR3 nucleotides: TGTGCCAGCAGCAGAGGAGACAGGGGGAACACTGAAGCTTTCTTT. This encodes CASSRGDRGNTEAFF. This sequence joins TRBV7-9 and TRBJ1-1; TRBD1 matches at 8 bases. Germline trimming cut 5 bases from V and 1 base from J; bases unmatched to any gene: 6. Per the germline V gene, CDR1 is SEHNR and CDR2 is FQNEAQ (reference sequence). This CDR3 is 15 amino acids long.

The sample holds one count of this clonotype. This rearrangement joins TRBV5-8 to TRBJ2-5, with a weak D call TRBD2 (6 bases). This CDR3 region has 15 residues. Germline V gene lookup returns CDR1 SGHTS and CDR2 YDEGEE. Trimming took off 6 bases at V and 1 base at J, with 16 bases between the two ends. The CDR3 loop is CASILGGAFQETQYF. In DNA, the CDR3 is TGTGCCAGCATCCTTGGAGGGGCTTTCCAAGAGACCCAGTACTTC. Filled out from reference TRBV5-8 and TRBJ2-5, the complete variable domain reads EAGVTQSPTHLIKTRGQQATLRCSPISGHTSVYWYQQALGLGLQFLLWYDEGEERNRGNFPPRFSGRQFPNYSSELNVNALELEDSALYLCASILGGAFQETQYFGPGTRLLVL.

V gene TRBV20-1 combines with J gene TRBJ2-4; D is unclear. Germline CDR1 reads DFQATT; CDR2 reads SNEGSKA (reference sequence). Trimming removed 4 bases at V and 0 bases at J, with 13 bases between. The CDR3 consists of 15 residues. This CDR3 reads CSAKMAVLAKNIQYF. CDR3 in DNA: TGCAGTGCTAAGATGGCGGTACTAGCCAAAAACATTCAGTACTTC.

This sequence joins TRBV5-4 and TRBJ1-2; TRBD1 might be the D (5 bases). Trimming cost V 6 bases and J 5 bases, with 20 bases left between them. Looked up from germline, CDR1 is SGHNT and CDR2 is YYREEE (reference sequence). The length of the CDR3 is 15 residues. This CDR3 reads CASISVSPGRYGYTF. CDR3 DNA sequence: TGTGCCAGCATCTCCGTTTCCCCAGGGAGATATGGCTACACCTTC.